The 21 T cell receptor beta chains in this list originate from one sample, sequenced in a study of T cells in narcolepsy. Sequencing was performed with immunoSEQ multiplex PCR; in TCRdb, only in-frame clones are kept and a portion is missing. The table has some 32,000 clones, about three quarters seen once. What was sequenced was CD45RA- memory CD4+ T cells from PBMCs. These receptors were collected from a human donor with narcolepsy.

The V call is TRBV27, the J call TRBJ1-1; 10 nucleotides agree with TRBD1. Trimming cost V 3 bases and J 11 bases; bases outside gene matches: 9. The CDR3 runs 14 residues. Germline V gene lookup returns CDR1 MNHEY and CDR2 SMNVEV (reference sequence). The CDR3 coding sequence is TGTGCCAGCAGTTTCATTTTCGGGACAGGGGACGCTTTCTTT. It is translated as CASSFIFGTGDAFF.

The chain is built from TRBV7-8 and TRBJ1-1; no clear D gene. Germline V gives CDR1 SGHVS, CDR2 FQNEAQ. The CDR3 loop spans 16 amino acids. The V and J ends lost 6 bases and 0 bases respectively, with 17 bases between them. This CDR3 is CASRSTGKGVNTEAFF. For the CDR3, the DNA is TGTGCCAGCAGGTCGACGGGGAAAGGTGTGAACACTGAAGCTTTCTTT.

In its sample, this clone was seen once. CDR3 bases: TGTGCCAGCAGGGCCCAACCCCGTGGGGGGGTGACTGAAGCTTTCTTT. Translated, it gives CASRAQPRGGVTEAFF. The chain is built from TRBV5-5 and TRBJ1-1, with a weak D call TRBD1 (5 bases). The germline CDR1 and CDR2 sequences are SGHKS and YYEKEE (reference sequence). The CDR3 covers 16 residues. V was trimmed by 5 bases and J by 5 bases, leaving 22 bases between them.

The CDR3 nucleotides read TGTGCCAGCAGCGTCGCGGTGGGATCGACTTACGAGCAGTACTTC. Translation gives CASSVAVGSTYEQYF. The chain employs TRBV9 and TRBJ2-7; D unresolved. In germline, CDR1 is SGDLS, CDR2 YYNGEE. The germline V and J ends were trimmed by 2 bases and 4 bases, with 16 bases remaining between them. The CDR3 runs 15 residues.

The rearrangement joins TRBV7-2 to TRBJ2-7, with D hard to call. Germline CDR1 SGHTA, CDR2 FQGNSA. V was trimmed by 5 bases and J by 7 bases, leaving 18 bases between them. This CDR3 has 14 amino acids. CDR3 region: CASSPGRLVGEQYF. The CDR3 bases are TGTGCCAGCAGCCCAGGACGGCTTGTCGGGGAGCAGTACTTC.

The gene calls are TRBV12-5 and TRBJ2-3; 8 bases are shared with TRBD2. CDR1 is LGHNT and CDR2 is FRNRAP in the germline V gene. CDR3 length: 15 residues. V lost 6 bases to trimming and J lost 5 bases; unmatched junction nucleotides: 10. CDR3 region: CASGAPGAGGDTQYF. In nucleotides, the CDR3 is TGTGCTAGTGGCGCTCCTGGGGCGGGAGGAGATACGCAGTATTTT.

This chain links TRBV29-1 with TRBJ1-1; D perhaps matches TRBD1 (6 bases). Germline-derived CDR1 and CDR2 are SQVTM and ANQGSEA. The CDR3 is 14 amino acids. Trimming took 5 bases from V and 3 from J, leaving 16 bases between them. The CDR3 reads CSVRSPGAYTEAFF. The CDR3 region has the DNA TGCAGCGTTCGATCTCCAGGGGCCTACACTGAAGCTTTCTTT.

V and J are TRBV7-9 and TRBJ1-4; 8 bases map to TRBD1. The J segment lost 7 bases and the V segment lost 5 bases, leaving 6 bases of the junction unmatched. Looked up from germline, CDR1 is SEHNR and CDR2 is FQNEAQ (reference sequence). There are 14 residues in the CDR3. The CDR3 here is CASSVTGGREKLFF. CDR3 coding DNA: TGTGCCAGCAGCGTAACAGGGGGTCGTGAAAAACTGTTTTTT.

The chain carries TRBV9 and TRBJ2-4; D is possibly TRBD1 (6 bases). The CDR3 contains 16 residues. Germline loops: CDR1 SGDLS, CDR2 YYNGEE. V was cut by 3 bases and J by 4 bases, with 17 bases left in between. CDR3 in DNA: TGTGCCAGCAGCGCCGACCCCCATGGGACAAAAAACATTCAGTACTTC. It specifies CASSADPHGTKNIQYF.

V usage is TRBV5-8 and J usage is TRBJ1-2, with a possible D match to TRBD1 (5 bases). V lost 0 bases to trimming and J lost 3 bases, with 9 bases between them. In germline, CDR1 is SGHTS, CDR2 YDEGEE. The CDR3 runs to 14 residues. For the CDR3, the DNA is TGTGCCAGCAGCTTGGTCCAGGGCTACTATGGCTACACCTTC. Translated: CASSLVQGYYGYTF.

The J gene is TRBJ2-7, the V gene TRBV19, with TRBD1 matching over 7 bases. Per germline, CDR1 LNHDA and CDR2 SQIVND (reference sequence). With V trimmed by 3 bases and J by 3 bases, 5 bases remained unmatched. The CDR3 length is 14 residues. This CDR3 is CASSMDRKGYEQYF. The CDR3 nucleotides are TGTGCCAGTAGTATGGACAGGAAGGGCTACGAGCAGTACTTC. The whole variable domain, remainder taken from reference TRBV19 and TRBJ2-7, is DGGITQSPKYLFRKEGQNVTLSCEQNLNHDAMYWYRQDPGQGLRLIYYSQIVNDFQKGDIAEGYSVSREKKESFPLTVTSAQKNPTAFYLCASSMDRKGYEQYFGPGTRLTVT.

As regards this clone: Other nucleotide sequences in the sample specify the same CDR3. The J gene is TRBJ2-7, the V gene TRBV15; D gene unclear. The CDR3 totals 12 residues. The V gene's germline CDR1 is LNHNV and CDR2 YYDKDF (reference sequence). With 0 bases removed from V and 6 bases from J, the gap between germline ends came to 6 bases. In DNA, the CDR3 is TGTGCCACCAGCAGAGACGGAGTCGAGCAGTACTTC. Amino acids: CATSRDGVEQYF.

The chain combines TRBV6-5 with TRBJ2-3, with TRBD2 identical over 10 bases. V trimming: 7 bases; J trimming: 3 bases; junction bases outside the gene matches: 7. Germline lookup yields CDR1 MNHEY and CDR2 SVGAGI. The CDR3 runs to 15 residues. The chain's CDR3 is CASKSGGARTDTQYF. The CDR3 DNA reads TGTGCCAGCAAGAGCGGGGGGGCCCGGACAGATACGCAGTATTTT.

The rearrangement joins TRBV11-2 to TRBJ2-7; possibly TRBD2 for D (7 bases). The CDR3 has 17 residues. V was cut by 6 bases and J by 4 bases, with 25 bases left in between. CDR1 and CDR2 (germline): SGHAT, FQNNGV. The CDR3 loop reads CASRIKRDPTGSYEQYF. CDR3 nucleotide sequence: TGTGCCAGCAGGATCAAGCGGGACCCGACAGGCAGTTACGAGCAGTACTTC.

The chain recombines TRBV5-1 with TRBJ1-2; D is unclear. Germline loops: CDR1 SGHRS, CDR2 YFSETQ. The length of the CDR3 is 13 residues. V was clipped by 0 bases and J by 2 bases, with 5 bases between them. For the CDR3, the DNA is TGCGCCAGCAGCTTGGACAAAAACTATGGCTACACCTTC. Protein: CASSLDKNYGYTF.

The rearrangement joins TRBV19 to TRBJ1-1; D is perhaps TRBD1 (6 bases). The CDR3 covers 14 residues. Trimming cost V 9 bases and J 0 bases, with 14 bases left between them. Germline CDR1 and CDR2: LNHDA and SQIVND (reference sequence). This chain's CDR3 is CASCRRGVNTEAFF. The DNA of the CDR3 is TGTGCCAGCTGTCGGAGGGGGGTGAACACTGAAGCTTTCTTT.

The chain has TRBV10-3 and TRBJ2-7, with 7 bases that match TRBD1. This CDR3 has 15 amino acids. The germline V gene encodes CDR1 ENHRY and CDR2 SYGVKD. Trimming took 6 bases from V and 2 from J; bases not matched to a gene: 10. CDR3 sequence: CAISRLKGATYEQYF. The CDR3 bases are TGTGCCATCAGCCGGCTAAAGGGGGCAACCTACGAGCAGTACTTC.

The chain is built from TRBV5-4 and TRBJ2-1, with unresolved D. The CDR3 has 16 residues. Germline assignment: CDR1 SGHNT and CDR2 YYREEE (reference sequence). Trimming removed 2 bases at V and 0 bases at J, with 12 bases between. The CDR3 sequence: CASSLGRSSSYNEQFF. The DNA of the CDR3 is TGTGCCAGCAGCTTAGGACGATCCAGCTCCTACAATGAGCAGTTCTTC.

This clone was seen a handful of times. The chain joins TRBV6-5 to TRBJ1-2; D ambiguous. Germline V gene data show CDR1 as MNHEY and CDR2 as SVGAGI. Trimming pared 0 bases from V and 0 bases from J, leaving 11 bases between. This CDR3 region has 16 residues. Here the CDR3 reads CASSYSRRSANYGYTF. DNA for the CDR3: TGTGCCAGCAGTTACTCGAGACGGAGCGCTAACTATGGCTACACCTTC.

V is TRBV9 and J is TRBJ1-3; tentatively, D is TRBD1 (5 bases). Germline V CDR1 and CDR2: SGDLS, YYNGEE. The CDR3 covers 17 residues. The V end was cut by 4 bases, the J end by 0 bases, with 17 bases between. CDR3 sequence reads: CASSTGITASSGNTIYF. For the CDR3, the DNA is TGTGCCAGCAGCACAGGCATCACAGCCAGCTCTGGAAACACCATATATTTT.

The chain has TRBV4-1 and TRBJ2-3, with D uncertain. V shed 0 bases and J shed 4 bases, with 11 bases lying between them. Germline CDR1 reads MGHRA; CDR2 reads YSYEKL. The CDR3 is made up of 15 amino acids. In nucleotides, the CDR3 is TGCGCCAGCAGCCAAGATGACCGACTTGCAGATACGCAGTATTTT. Translation gives CASSQDDRLADTQYF.